This T cell receptor (beta chain) was found in a study of shared clonotypes between healthy human individuals. Background on the study: Donor ages ranged 18 to 49 years: a couple of women, a few men. Used for every donor were three CD4 naive, three CD4 memory, two CD8 naive and one CD8 memory plate.

General study results and limits: Generally, naive subsets came out with larger estimated richness than memory subsets.

CD45RO-negative cells were positively selected for CCR7, leaving out terminally differentiated effector memory CD45RA+ cells. Details on this clone: What it binds is not known.

Some 32,000 T cell genomes, or approximately 190 ng DNA, went into the sorted-subset replicate PCRs. Clones were sequenced by immunoSEQ multiplex PCR, and TCRdb holds only the in-frame ones, with some missing. Found here are around 2,000,000 clones, roughly 95% of them singletons; the top ten hold around 1.1%. This CDR3 is 15 amino acids long. The V end lost 7 bases, the J end lost 0 bases, and 15 bases lay between the germline ends. The V gene's germline CDR1 is MNHEY and CDR2 SVGAGI. This TCR derives from a man aged 18-30 years in good health. This chain uses TRBV6-5 with TRBJ2-5; D is uncertain. The specimen sequenced was naive CD8+ T cells sorted from blood. The CDR3 DNA follows: TGTGCCAGCAAGGTCCTGGGTGGAAACCAAGAGACCCAGTACTTC. As protein: CASKVLGGNQETQYF.